This TCR beta chain was recorded in a study of T cell responses to AZD1222 COVID-19 vaccine. Overall study results and limits: Spike as a whole was targeted by vaccine-associated CD4 TCRs, dominant at 160-218 and 743-854. Unmutated variant regions are reportedly targeted by nearly half of spike-specific TCRs.

A single count supports this clone. Antigen unknown. Germline V CDR1 and CDR2: LNHDA, SQIVND (reference sequence). V lost 1 base to trimming and J lost 4 bases, with 14 bases between them. CDR3 length: 16 residues. This table comes from immunoSEQ multiplex PCR, and its TCRdb copy is limited to in-frame clones, with some not included. The data hold about 160,000 clones, with roughly 90% observed a single time. The sequence was collected from an adult in good health. V gene TRBV19 combines with J gene TRBJ2-1, with D uncertain. The sample here was peripheral blood, taken on day 0 of AZD1222 vaccination. CDR3 residues: CASSIGRQRDYNEQFF. In DNA, the CDR3 is TGTGCCAGTAGTATAGGACGGCAGAGAGATTACAATGAGCAGTTCTTC.